The sequence of this T cell receptor beta chain was determined in a study of shared clonotypes between healthy human individuals. Study-wide findings and caveats: The sole specimen, blood, was sampled, and tissue repertoires likely differ. Among donors, the sharing of clonotypes was expected to be influenced by sequencing depth.

Concerning this clone: The antigen is not known.

The CDR3 spans 13 residues. The V and J ends lost 3 bases and 1 base respectively, with 6 bases between them. CDR1 is SNHLY, CDR2 FYNNEI, per germline. Measured with immunoSEQ multiplex PCR; TCRdb has only the in-frame clones, and not every one. Of a few million clones listed, 92% were seen once; the top ten hold around 0.38%. The TCR sequence derives from a young man in good health. Some clones in this sample may be carry-over from other donors' samples. The specimen was naive CD4+ T cells from PBMCs. The sample's subset: CD45RA+ positively selected. The chain combines TRBV2 with TRBJ1-1; D gene uncertain. The CDR3 protein is CASSDDQNTEAFF. CDR3 nucleotides: TGTGCCAGCAGTGATGATCAGAACACTGAAGCTTTCTTT.